The present entry profiles one T cell receptor beta chain with its context. Its target is not known. The CDR3 sequence is 14 residues long. CDR1 ENHRY and CDR2 SYGVKD come from the germline V gene. With 4 bases removed from V and 1 base from J, the gap between germline ends came to 10 bases. Genomic DNA came from blood regulatory T cells gated CD4+ CD25-high CD127-low. These data belong to a study of regulatory and conventional T cells in RAG deficiency. Findings of the study overall: Omenn patients showed >80% Treg-Tconv overlap and shorter CDR3 lengths. Omenn syndrome and CID/AS patients had approximately 91-fold fewer unique Treg TCR beta sequences, versus roughly 9.6-fold elsewhere. RAG-deficient patients showed markedly lower Shannon entropy and higher Simpson indices than control T-cell subsets.

The table came from immunoSEQ multiplex PCR; TCRdb's copy has only in-frame clones and leaves some out. The sample has around 3,500 clones; approximately 94% are singletons. These records were also assigned to another study, of regulatory T cells. That work contributes: The primer mix had 52 TRBV and 13 TRBJ primers.

This clonotype was sampled from a human donor in good health. This rearrangement joins TRBV10-3 to TRBJ1-1, with D possibly being TRBD1 (6 bases). The sequenced sample was CD4+ Tregs sorted from blood. The CDR3 here is CAISADRGNTEAFF. The CDR3 coding sequence is TGTGCCATCAGTGCGGACAGAGGGAACACTGAAGCTTTCTTT.